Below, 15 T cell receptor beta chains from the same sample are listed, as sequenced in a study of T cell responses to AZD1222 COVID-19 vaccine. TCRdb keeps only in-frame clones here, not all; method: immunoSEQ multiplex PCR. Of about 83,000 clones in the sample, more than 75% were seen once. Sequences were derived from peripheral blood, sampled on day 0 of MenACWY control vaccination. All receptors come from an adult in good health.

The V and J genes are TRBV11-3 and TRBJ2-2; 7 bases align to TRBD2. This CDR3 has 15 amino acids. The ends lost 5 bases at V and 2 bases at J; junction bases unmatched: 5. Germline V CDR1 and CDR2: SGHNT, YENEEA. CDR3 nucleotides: TGTGCCAGCAGCCGGGGGACTACTAACACCGGGGAGCTGTTTTTT. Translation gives CASSRGTTNTGELFF.

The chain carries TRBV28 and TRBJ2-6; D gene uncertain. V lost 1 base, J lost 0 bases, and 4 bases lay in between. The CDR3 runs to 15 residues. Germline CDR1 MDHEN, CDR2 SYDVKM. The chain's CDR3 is CASSLFDSGANVLTF. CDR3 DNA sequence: TGTGCCAGCAGTTTATTCGACTCTGGGGCCAACGTCCTGACTTTC.

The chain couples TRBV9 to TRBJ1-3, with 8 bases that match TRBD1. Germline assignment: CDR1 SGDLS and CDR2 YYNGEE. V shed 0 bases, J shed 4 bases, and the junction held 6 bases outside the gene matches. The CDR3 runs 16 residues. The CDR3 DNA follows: TGTGCCAGCAGCGTAGGGGGCCGGGACAGGGGAAACACCATATATTTT. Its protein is CASSVGGRDRGNTIYF.

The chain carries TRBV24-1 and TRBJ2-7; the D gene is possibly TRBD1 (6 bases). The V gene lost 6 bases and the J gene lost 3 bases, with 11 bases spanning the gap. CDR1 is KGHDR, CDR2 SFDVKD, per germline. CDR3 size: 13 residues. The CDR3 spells CATSSRGGYEQYF. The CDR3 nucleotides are TGTGCCACCAGTAGCAGGGGCGGCTACGAGCAGTACTTC.

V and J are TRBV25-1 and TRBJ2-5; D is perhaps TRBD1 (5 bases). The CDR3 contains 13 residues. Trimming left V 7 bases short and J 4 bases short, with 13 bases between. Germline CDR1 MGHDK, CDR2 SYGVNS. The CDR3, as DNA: TGTGCCAGCACTAGGGGCCCCCGAGAGACCCAGTACTTC. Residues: CASTRGPRETQYF.

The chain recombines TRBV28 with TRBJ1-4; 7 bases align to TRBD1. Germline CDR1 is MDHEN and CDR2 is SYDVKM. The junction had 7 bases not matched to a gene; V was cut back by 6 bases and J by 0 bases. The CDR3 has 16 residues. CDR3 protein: CASSPIGTATNEKLFF. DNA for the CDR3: TGTGCCAGCAGCCCCATCGGGACAGCAACTAATGAAAAACTGTTTTTT.

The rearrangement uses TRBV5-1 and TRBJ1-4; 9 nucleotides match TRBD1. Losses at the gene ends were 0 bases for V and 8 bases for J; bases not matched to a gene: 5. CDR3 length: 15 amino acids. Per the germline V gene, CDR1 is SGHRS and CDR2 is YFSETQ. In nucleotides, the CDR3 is TGCGCCAGCAGCTTGGCCGGGACAGGGAGCGAAAAACTGTTTTTT. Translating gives CASSLAGTGSEKLFF.

The CDR3 DNA reads TGTGCCAGCAGCTTATGGGACAGGGAATACCACGAGCAGTACTTC. Translating gives CASSLWDREYHEQYF. V is TRBV7-9 and J is TRBJ2-7, with 9 bases lining up with TRBD1. The CDR3 totals 15 residues. J gave up 5 bases and V 2 bases, and 7 bases lay outside the gene matches. CDR1 and CDR2 (germline): SEHNR, FQNEAQ (reference sequence).

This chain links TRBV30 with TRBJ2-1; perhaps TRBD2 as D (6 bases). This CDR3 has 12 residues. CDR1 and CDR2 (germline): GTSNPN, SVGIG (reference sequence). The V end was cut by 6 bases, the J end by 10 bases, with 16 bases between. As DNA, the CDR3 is TGTGCCTGTAAAGGGGACTGGGCGGAGCAGTTCTTC. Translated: CACKGDWAEQFF.

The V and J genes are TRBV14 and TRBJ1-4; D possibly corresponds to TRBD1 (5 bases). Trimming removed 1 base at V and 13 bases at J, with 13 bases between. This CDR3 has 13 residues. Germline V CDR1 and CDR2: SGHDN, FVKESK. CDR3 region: CASSQVGRGRLFF. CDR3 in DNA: TGTGCCAGCAGCCAAGTCGGTAGGGGTCGACTGTTTTTT.

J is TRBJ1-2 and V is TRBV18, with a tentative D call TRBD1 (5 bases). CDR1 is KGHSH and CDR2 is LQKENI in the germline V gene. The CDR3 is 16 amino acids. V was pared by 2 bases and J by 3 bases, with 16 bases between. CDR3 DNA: TGTGCCAGCTCACCAATTGGCGAGGGGACCTACTATGGCTACACCTTC. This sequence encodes CASSPIGEGTYYGYTF.

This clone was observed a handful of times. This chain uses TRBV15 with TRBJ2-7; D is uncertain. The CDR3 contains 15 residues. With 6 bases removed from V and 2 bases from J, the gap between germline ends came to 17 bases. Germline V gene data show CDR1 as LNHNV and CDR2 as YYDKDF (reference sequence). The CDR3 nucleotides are TGTGCCACCAGTAGGGAACGGACGGTAACCTACGAGCAGTACTTC. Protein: CATSRERTVTYEQYF.

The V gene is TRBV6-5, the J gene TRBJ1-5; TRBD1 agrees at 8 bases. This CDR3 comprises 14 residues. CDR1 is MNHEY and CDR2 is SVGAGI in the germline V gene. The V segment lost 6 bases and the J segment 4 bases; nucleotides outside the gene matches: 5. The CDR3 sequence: CASRSGQGNQPQHF. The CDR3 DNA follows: TGTGCCAGCAGATCCGGACAGGGTAATCAGCCCCAGCATTTT.

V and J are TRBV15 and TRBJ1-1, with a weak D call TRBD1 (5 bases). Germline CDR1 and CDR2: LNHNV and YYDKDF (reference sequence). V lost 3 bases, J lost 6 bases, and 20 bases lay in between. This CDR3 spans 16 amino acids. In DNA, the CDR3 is TGTGCCACCAGCAGTGGGGCGGGGGGGACGGGCTCTGAAGCTTTCTTT. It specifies CATSSGAGGTGSEAFF. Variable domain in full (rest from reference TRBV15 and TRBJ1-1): DAMVIQNPRYQVTQFGKPVTLSCSQTLNHNVMYWYQQKSSQAPKLLFHYYDKDFNNEADTPDNFQSRRPNTSFCFLDIRSPGLGDTAMYLCATSSGAGGTGSEAFFGQGTRLTVV.

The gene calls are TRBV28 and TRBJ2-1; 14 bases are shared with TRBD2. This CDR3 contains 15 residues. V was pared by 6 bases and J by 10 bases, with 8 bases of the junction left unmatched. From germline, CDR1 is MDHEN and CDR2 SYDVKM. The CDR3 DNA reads TGTGCCAGCAGCCTGGGACTAGCGGGAGACAGAGAGCAGTTCTTC. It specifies CASSLGLAGDREQFF.